This TCR beta chain emerged from a study of T cells after yellow fever vaccination (dated by TCRdb to about 2019). About the investigation overall: The SMART-Seq v4 Ultra Low Input RNA kit was used to prepare libraries from fractions with low cell numbers. To follow T-cell clones before and after primary and booster YFV17D yellow fever vaccination, bulk TCR alpha and beta repertoires were sequenced over time. Two healthy male donors made up the cohort, one aged 18 to 29 years and the other aged 30 to 40 years. Blood was collected at multiple timepoints before and after primary and secondary immunization, and bulk PBMC replicates and cell subsets were isolated.

On this clonotype itself: The antigen it recognizes is unknown. Base qualities are not at hand, and no much larger clone is one base apart.

Read against the paper, the sample's treatment or condition label means: live attenuated yellow fever vaccine strain. At every blood-draw timepoint, two biological replicates of bulk PBMCs were collected. A standard Ficoll-Paque protocol was used to isolate PBMCs from peripheral blood. RNA was extracted with TriZol from bulk PBMCs, CD4 and CD8 fractions, and dextramer-positive and dextramer-negative fractions. Between the V and J ends, shortened by 7 bases and 4 bases respectively, the junction contains 10 bases. From the cysteine up to the phenylalanine, the CDR3 has a length of 13 residues. Only CDR3 DNA remains: 39 bases, in frame from the first base. The germline V gene specifies LGHNA as CDR1 and YSLEER as CDR2. Here is what the overall study found, with its caveats: Compared with the primary T-cell response, the secondary T-cell response was faster but weaker, reaching its peak on day 5 rather than on day 15. A small share of clonotypes was detected in both CD4 and CD8 compartments, with the overlap likely arising from convergent recombination. Computational filtering was needed because FACS-sorted repertoires could contain abundant contaminating clonotypes from the bulk population. After the booster, most of the clones that had expanded following primary vaccination were detected again (96% of CD4 and 80% to 90% of CD8), which suggests that memory was broadly maintained. Because the study included only a couple of donors, the extent to which the findings can be generalized is limited.

TCR cDNA was synthesized by 5'RACE template switching, which introduced a universal primer site and unique molecular identifiers. cDNA synthesis was primed from both the TCR alpha and TCR beta constant segments. Libraries were amplified in two PCR steps, with sample barcodes and sequencing adapters added in the second step. Libraries were sequenced on Illumina HiSeq 2500 (2x100 bp) or NovaSeq (2x150 bp). The paper's processing steps were these. Reads were demultiplexed and collapsed into UMI consensus sequences with MIGEC, and V(D)J alignment was performed with MiXCR. Using edgeR on replicate PBMC samples, clonotypes were called vaccine-responding if FDR was below 0.01 and the log2 fold change was above 5 up to day 15. Bulk clonotypes were assigned CD4 or CD8 identity according to which sequenced CD4 or CD8 repertoire held them at higher abundance. TCRdb handled the public reads itself, with Q25 trimming in fastp and clone calling in MiXCR, and kept productive beta chains. Entries that share a CDR3 protein sequence are merged under the most common genes and DNA. What appears here as the V and J calls and clone size reflects TCRdb's work, not the paper's. The sample table contains 450,000 to 550,000 distinct CDR3 sequences; only one count was recorded for just over 20% of them. 16% of the sample lies in the top ten.

The source is a man younger than 30 who received the YFV17D yellow fever vaccine. The chain is assembled from TRBV4-3 and TRBJ2-2; too little of a D gene remains to name it. Sequenced material: PBMCs, taken roughly 20 days after the first yellow fever vaccination. The CDR3 reads CASTRDSTGELFF. The DNA sequence is TGCGCCAGCACCCGCGATAGCACCGGGGAGCTGTTTTTT.